This entry describes one T cell receptor (beta chain). No cognate antigen has been identified for it. The sample comes from a study of T cells expressing NK-cell markers (dated by TCRdb to between 2020 and 2021). For the study in its entirety: Seven or eight donors provided sorted CD3+CD56+NKG2C+, CD3+CD56+NKG2C- and CD3+CD56-NKG2C+ T-cell subsets, whose TCR beta-chain repertoires were profiled. The eight sequenced donors were randomly selected healthy volunteers, three men and five women. Libraries were sequenced as 2 x 150 bp reads on Illumina HiSeq 2000/2500, MiSeq or NextSeq. Seven of the eight sequenced donors were HCMV-seropositive and one was HCMV-seronegative.

Paper-wide results and their limitations: In 6 or 7 donors, the dominant CD3+CD56+NKG2C+ clonotypes ranked among the top 10 CD8+ clonotypes, making up roughly 1.0-8% of CD8+ T cells. Those dominant clonotypes were again the most abundant among CD3+CD56-NKG2C+ cells in four donors, at about 25-60.1%. Whether the expanded NKG2C-expressing T cell clones were specific for HCMV antigens remained unclear.

HCMV serostatus was determined by detecting HCMV-specific IgG in serum with a commercial ELISA kit. Peripheral blood mononuclear cells were isolated from blood by Ficoll density gradient centrifugation. Sequencing took place on an Illumina HiSeq 2000. TCR beta cDNA libraries were made by 5'RACE template switching that added a universal primer site and unique molecular identifiers. cDNA synthesis was primed from the TCR beta constant segment, followed by two successive PCR amplification steps. The source study handled its data this way. MIGEC was used to demultiplex reads and group the reads by UMI, and MiTCR was used to assemble and quantify clonotypes. To exclude erroneous sequences, only TCR cDNA sequences supported by at least two reads were retained. The tcR package was used for downstream repertoire analysis, with clonotypes matched between fractions based on CDR3 nucleotide sequence plus V segment. VDJmatch was used to annotate antigen specificity against VDJdb, with one amino acid substitution in CDR3 allowed. The reads underwent TCRdb reprocessing, giving one record for each CDR3 protein sequence and no DNA. TCRdb's processing, not the authors', yielded these V and J calls. This sample's table lists roughly 390,000 distinct CDR3 sequences. The ten largest clonotypes hold roughly 5.5% of the sample.

From the germline V gene (reference sequence), CDR1 is LNHNV and CDR2 is YYDKDF. Reading from cysteine to phenylalanine, the CDR3 counts 15 amino acids. DNA was not recorded. The sample comprised blood T cells: a sorted CD56 or NKG2C T cell subset, CD4+ or CD8+ T cells, or bulk PBMC T cells (not recorded which). This receptor was taken from a man aged 18-75 years in good health. Recombination connected TRBV15 to TRBJ2-1; as DNA is missing, the TRBD1 call by TCRdb cannot be tested. The CDR3 has the sequence CATSSQTGVGNEQFF.